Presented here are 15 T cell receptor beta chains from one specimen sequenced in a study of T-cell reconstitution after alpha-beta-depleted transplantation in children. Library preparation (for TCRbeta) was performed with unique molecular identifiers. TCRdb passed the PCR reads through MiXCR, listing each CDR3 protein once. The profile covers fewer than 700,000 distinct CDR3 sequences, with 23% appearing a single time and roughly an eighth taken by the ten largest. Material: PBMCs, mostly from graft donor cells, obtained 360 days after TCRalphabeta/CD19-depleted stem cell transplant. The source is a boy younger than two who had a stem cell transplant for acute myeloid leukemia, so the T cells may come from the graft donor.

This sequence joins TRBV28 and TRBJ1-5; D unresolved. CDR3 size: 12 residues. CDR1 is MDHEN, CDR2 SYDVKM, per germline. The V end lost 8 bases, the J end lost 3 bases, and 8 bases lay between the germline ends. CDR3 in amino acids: CASLSVNQPQHF. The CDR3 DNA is TGTGCCAGCTTGTCCGTCAATCAGCCCCAGCATTTT.

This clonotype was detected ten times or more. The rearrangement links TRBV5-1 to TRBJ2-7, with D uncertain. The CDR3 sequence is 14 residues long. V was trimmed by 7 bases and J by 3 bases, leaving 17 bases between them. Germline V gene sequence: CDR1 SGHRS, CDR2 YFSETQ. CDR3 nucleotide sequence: TGCGCCAGCGCAACGGGCCAAAGGCACTACGAGCAGTACGTC. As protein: CASATGQRHYEQYV.

The CDR3 sequence: CASSVSFHNEAFF. The CDR3 DNA reads TGTGCCAGCAGCGTATCCTTTCATAATGAAGCTTTCTTT. V and J are TRBV9 and TRBJ1-1; D is undetermined. The CDR3 is 13 residues long. Germline values: CDR1 SGDLS, CDR2 YYNGEE. Trimming pared 1 base from V and 7 bases from J, leaving 11 bases between.

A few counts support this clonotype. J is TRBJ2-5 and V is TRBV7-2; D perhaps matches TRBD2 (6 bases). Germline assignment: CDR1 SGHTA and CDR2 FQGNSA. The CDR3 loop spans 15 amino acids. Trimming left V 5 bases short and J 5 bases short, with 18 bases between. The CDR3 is CASSTYQTSGETQYF. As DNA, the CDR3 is TGTGCCAGCAGCACCTATCAGACTAGTGGGGAGACCCAGTACTTC.

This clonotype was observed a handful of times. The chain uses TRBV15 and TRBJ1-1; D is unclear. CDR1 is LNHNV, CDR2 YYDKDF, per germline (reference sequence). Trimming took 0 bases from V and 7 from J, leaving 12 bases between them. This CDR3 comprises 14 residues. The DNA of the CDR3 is TGTGCCACCAGCAGAGACCCTAGACGGTGTGAAGCTTTCTTT. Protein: CATSRDPRRCEAFF.

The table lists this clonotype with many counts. The chain's CDR3 is CATRRGVYTSTDTQYF. The CDR3 region has the DNA TGTGCCACCAGGAGGGGAGTTTACACTAGCACAGATACGCAGTATTTT. The chain links TRBV15 to TRBJ2-3; D tentatively fits TRBD1 or TRBD2 (5 bases each). The germline CDR1 and CDR2 sequences are LNHNV and YYDKDF (reference sequence). This CDR3 comprises 16 residues. Trimming stripped 6 bases from V and 0 bases from J, with 16 bases between.

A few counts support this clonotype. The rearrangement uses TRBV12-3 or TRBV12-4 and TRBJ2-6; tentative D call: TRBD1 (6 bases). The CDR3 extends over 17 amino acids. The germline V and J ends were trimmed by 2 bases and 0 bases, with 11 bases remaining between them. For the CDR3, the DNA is TGTGCCAGCAGTTTACCCACAGGGTTCTCTGGGGCCAACGTCCTGACTTTC. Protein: CASSLPTGFSGANVLTF.

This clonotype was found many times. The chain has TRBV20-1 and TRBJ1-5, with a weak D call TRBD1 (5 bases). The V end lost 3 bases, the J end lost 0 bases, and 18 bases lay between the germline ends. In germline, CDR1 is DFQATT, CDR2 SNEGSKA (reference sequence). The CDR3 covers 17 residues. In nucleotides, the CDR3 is TGCAGTGCTAGGTTGGGGCCCGCATTCGATAGCAATCAGCCCCAGCATTTT. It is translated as CSARLGPAFDSNQPQHF.

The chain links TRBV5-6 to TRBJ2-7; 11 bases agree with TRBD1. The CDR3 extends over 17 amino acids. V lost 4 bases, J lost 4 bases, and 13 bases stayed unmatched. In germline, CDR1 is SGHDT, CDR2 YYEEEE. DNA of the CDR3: TGTGCCAGCAGCCTTCGGACAGGGGGCCCCCTTTATTACGAGCAGTACTTC. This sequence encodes CASSLRTGGPLYYEQYF.

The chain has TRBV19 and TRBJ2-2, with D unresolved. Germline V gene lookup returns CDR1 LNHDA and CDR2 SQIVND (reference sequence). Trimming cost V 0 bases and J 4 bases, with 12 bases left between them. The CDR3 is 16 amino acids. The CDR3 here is CASSIDLPLATGELFF. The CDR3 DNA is TGTGCCAGTAGTATAGATCTACCCCTCGCCACCGGGGAGCTGTTTTTT.

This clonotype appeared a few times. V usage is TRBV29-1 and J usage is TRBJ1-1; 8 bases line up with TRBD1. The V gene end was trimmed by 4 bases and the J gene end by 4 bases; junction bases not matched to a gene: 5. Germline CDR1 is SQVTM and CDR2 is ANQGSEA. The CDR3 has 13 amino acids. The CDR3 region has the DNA TGCAGCGTTGTGGGACAGGCCATCACTGAAGCTTTCTTT. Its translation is CSVVGQAITEAFF.

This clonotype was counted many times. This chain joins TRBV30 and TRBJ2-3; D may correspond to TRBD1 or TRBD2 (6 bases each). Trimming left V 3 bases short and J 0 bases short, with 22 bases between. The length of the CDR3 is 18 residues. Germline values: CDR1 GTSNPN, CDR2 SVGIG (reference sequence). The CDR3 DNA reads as TGTGCCTGGAGGGGTGTGTGGGGGGCCCGACCAAGCACAGATACGCAGTATTTT. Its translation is CAWRGVWGARPSTDTQYF.

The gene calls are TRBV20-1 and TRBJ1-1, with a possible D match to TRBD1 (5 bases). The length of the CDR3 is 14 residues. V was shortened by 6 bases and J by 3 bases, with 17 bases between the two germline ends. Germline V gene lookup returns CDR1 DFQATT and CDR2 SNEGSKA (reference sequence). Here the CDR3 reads CSADYGGGYTEAFF. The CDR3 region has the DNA TGCAGTGCCGATTACGGGGGAGGGTACACTGAAGCTTTCTTT.

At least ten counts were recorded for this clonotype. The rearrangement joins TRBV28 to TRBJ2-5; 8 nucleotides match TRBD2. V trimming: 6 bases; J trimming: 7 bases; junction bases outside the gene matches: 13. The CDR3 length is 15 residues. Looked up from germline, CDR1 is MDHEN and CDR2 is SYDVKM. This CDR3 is CASRPGTRGSGTQYF. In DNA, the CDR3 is TGTGCCAGCAGACCCGGGACTAGAGGCTCAGGGACCCAGTACTTC.

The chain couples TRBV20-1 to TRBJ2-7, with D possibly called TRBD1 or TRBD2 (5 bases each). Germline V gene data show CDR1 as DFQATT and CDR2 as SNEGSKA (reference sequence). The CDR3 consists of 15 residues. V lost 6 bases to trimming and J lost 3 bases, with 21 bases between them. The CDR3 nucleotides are TGCAGTGCAAGATCAGGGACGGGTGGGGGCTACGAGCAGTACGTC. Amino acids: CSARSGTGGGYEQYV.